A single sample is the source of the 26 T cell receptor beta chains below, sequenced in a study of cytomegalovirus exposure and HLA in healthy donors. PCR employed 60 Vbeta and 13 Jbeta primers. Repertoires were generated with immunoSEQ multiplex PCR, while TCRdb's copy carries only in-frame clones and drops some. This sample has approximately 210,000 clones; 82% occur once, and the top ten carry 4.5% to 7%. What was sequenced was PBMCs. The source is a man in his forties in good health and CMV-seropositive.

This clone has only one observation. The chain joins TRBV5-1 to TRBJ2-6; the match to TRBD1 covers 10 bases. After removal of 4 bases from V and 0 bases from J, the junction contained 7 bases not matched to a gene. CDR1 is SGHRS, CDR2 YFSETQ, per germline. This CDR3 has 18 amino acids. The CDR3 coding sequence is TGCGCCAGCAGCCCGGACAGGGGGACCTTCTCTGGGGCCAACGTCCTGACTTTC. Protein: CASSPDRGTFSGANVLTF.

The J gene is TRBJ2-1, the V gene TRBV5-1, with 9 bases fitting TRBD1. Per the germline V gene, CDR1 is SGHRS and CDR2 is YFSETQ. This CDR3 has 12 amino acids. Unmatched junction bases numbered 2, after V lost 4 bases and J lost 9 bases. Here the CDR3 DNA reads TGCGCCAGCAGCGGACAGGGGTCTGAGCAGTTCTTC. This encodes CASSGQGSEQFF.

The chain employs TRBV6-4 and TRBJ2-1, with D possibly being TRBD2 (5 bases). With 0 bases removed from V and 9 bases from J, the gap between germline ends came to 6 bases. Per the germline V gene, CDR1 is MRHNA and CDR2 is SNTAGT. The CDR3 runs to 12 residues. The chain's CDR3 is CASSDSGGEQFF. The CDR3 region has the DNA TGTGCCAGCAGTGACTCAGGAGGTGAGCAGTTCTTC.

The V gene is TRBV18, the J gene TRBJ1-2; D is uncertain. The CDR3 has 15 residues. V was shortened by 3 bases and J by 7 bases, with 18 bases between the two germline ends. CDR1 KGHSH and CDR2 LQKENI come from the germline V gene. The CDR3 coding sequence is TGTGCCAGCTCACCTCCGCAGGTCGCTTCCCGTGGCTACACCTTC. Protein sequence: CASSPPQVASRGYTF.

This clone was recorded once. The gene calls are TRBV5-6 and TRBJ2-1; TRBD2 agrees at 9 bases. Germline CDR1 SGHDT, CDR2 YYEEEE. The CDR3 is 15 residues long. Trimming cost V 3 bases and J 7 bases; bases outside gene matches: 8. CDR3 nucleotide sequence: TGTGCCAGCAGCTACGGACTAGCGACACGGAATGAGCAGTTCTTC. Amino acids: CASSYGLATRNEQFF.

The gene calls are TRBV11-2 and TRBJ2-7; TRBD2 matches 11 bases. There are 16 residues in the CDR3. Germline CDR1 reads SGHAT; CDR2 reads FQNNGV. The J segment lost 1 base and the V segment lost 3 bases, leaving 5 bases of the junction unmatched. The CDR3 is CASSLTSGTNSYEQYF. CDR3 DNA sequence: TGTGCCAGCAGCTTGACTAGCGGGACTAATTCCTACGAGCAGTACTTC. The full variable domain, rest sourced from reference TRBV11-2 and TRBJ2-7, is EAGVAQSPRYKIIEKRQSVAFWCNPISGHATLYWYQQILGQGPKLLIQFQNNGVVDDSQLPKDRFSAERLKGVDSTLKIQPAKLEDSAVYLCASSLTSGTNSYEQYFGPGTRLTVT.

The chain recombines TRBV6-6 with TRBJ1-3; D unclear. The CDR3 has 12 residues. The germline V and J ends were trimmed by 2 bases and 10 bases, with 9 bases remaining between them. Germline V gene data show CDR1 as MNHNY and CDR2 as SVGAGI (reference sequence). The CDR3 DNA is TGTGCCAGCAGTTACGAGGTGGAAACCATATATTTT. This translates into CASSYEVETIYF.

The V call is TRBV9, the J call TRBJ2-3; 9 nucleotides match TRBD1. The CDR3 consists of 17 residues. The V and J ends lost 0 bases and 3 bases, in that order; junction bases with no gene match: 8. Germline V lookup: CDR1 SGDLS, CDR2 YYNGEE. In nucleotides, the CDR3 is TGTGCCAGCAGCGTAGAGTGGGACAGGGTCCTTACAGATACGCAGTATTTT. Protein sequence: CASSVEWDRVLTDTQYF.

The chain joins TRBV19 to TRBJ1-1; D is unresolved. The V and J ends lost 5 bases and 11 bases respectively, with 18 bases between them. The CDR3 covers 13 residues. CDR1 is LNHDA, CDR2 SQIVND, per germline (reference sequence). Written as DNA, the CDR3 is TGTGCCAGTAGTTTCGGTCCAAAAAGCGGGGCTTTCTTT. It codes for CASSFGPKSGAFF.

The chain couples TRBV27 to TRBJ2-7; a possible D gene is TRBD1 (6 bases). From germline, CDR1 is MNHEY and CDR2 SMNVEV (reference sequence). The V and J ends lost 5 bases and 2 bases respectively, with 16 bases between them. CDR3 length: 15 residues. DNA of the CDR3: TGTGCCAGCAGTCGATCAGGGGCGGTCACCTACGAGCAGTACTTC. This gives the protein CASSRSGAVTYEQYF.

Comment on this clone: Other DNA sequences in the sample encode the same CDR3. V is TRBV5-1 and J is TRBJ1-5, with 9 bases identical to TRBD1. This CDR3 is built from 15 residues. Losses at the gene ends were 0 bases for V and 4 bases for J; bases not matched to a gene: 2. Germline V gene data show CDR1 as SGHRS and CDR2 as YFSETQ. As DNA, the CDR3 is TGCGCCAGCAGCTTGGGGACAGGGGTAAATCAGCCCCAGCATTTT. Translated: CASSLGTGVNQPQHF.

This clone was recorded a few times. This chain uses TRBV5-6 with TRBJ1-4; D is possibly TRBD1 (6 bases). With 2 bases removed from V and 8 bases from J, the gap between germline ends came to 10 bases. The CDR3 extends over 13 amino acids. Per germline, CDR1 SGHDT and CDR2 YYEEEE. CDR3 sequence: CASSFQGNEKLFF. The CDR3 coding sequence is TGTGCCAGCAGCTTCCAGGGGAACGAAAAACTGTTTTTT.

The CDR3 region has the DNA TGTGCCAGCAGCTTAAGGTCTCTAGCGTTCACGAACACCGGGGAGCTGTTTTTT. Residues: CASSLRSLAFTNTGELFF. This chain joins TRBV7-3 and TRBJ2-2; tentatively, D is TRBD2 (6 bases). Germline-derived CDR1 and CDR2 are SGHTA and FQGTGA. Trimming shortened V by 1 base and J by 0 bases, and 15 bases separated the two germline ends. CDR3 length: 18 residues. Combining the CDR3 with reference TRBV7-3 and TRBJ2-2 gives the whole variable domain GAGVSQTPSNKVTEKGKYVELRCDPISGHTALYWYRQSLGQGPEFLIYFQGTGAADDSGLPNDRFFAVRPEGSVSTLKIQRTERGDSAVYLCASSLRSLAFTNTGELFFGEGSRLTVL.

The chain uses TRBV4-1 and TRBJ1-3; no clear D gene. V lost 0 bases to trimming and J lost 0 bases, with 12 bases between them. Germline lookup yields CDR1 MGHRA and CDR2 YSYEKL. CDR3 length equals 17 residues. CDR3 sequence: CASSQDRRILSGNTIYF. Written as DNA, the CDR3 is TGCGCCAGCAGCCAAGATCGGAGGATACTCTCTGGAAACACCATATATTTT.

The CDR3 is CASRSQGQGKVTSNQPQHF. The CDR3 DNA is TGTGCCAGCAGGTCCCAGGGACAGGGTAAAGTTACGAGCAATCAGCCCCAGCATTTT. V gene TRBV19 combines with J gene TRBJ1-5, with 9 positions matching TRBD1. From germline, CDR1 is LNHDA and CDR2 SQIVND (reference sequence). The CDR3 length is 19 residues. J lost 1 base, V lost 9 bases, and 19 bases had no gene match.

The genes are TRBV7-8 and TRBJ2-7; the match to TRBD2 covers 9 bases. The CDR3 sequence is 15 residues long. V lost 1 base and J lost 2; bases outside the gene matches: 3. From germline, CDR1 is SGHVS and CDR2 FQNEAQ. The CDR3 loop is CASSLVGTSPYEQYF. The CDR3 DNA follows: TGTGCCAGCAGCTTAGTAGGGACTAGCCCCTACGAGCAGTACTTC.

This chain connects TRBV19 to TRBJ1-5; perhaps TRBD1 as D (6 bases). Germline V gene sequence: CDR1 LNHDA, CDR2 SQIVND (reference sequence). The CDR3 sequence is 14 residues long. Trimming removed 5 bases at V and 6 bases at J, with 14 bases between. In nucleotides, the CDR3 is TGTGCCAGTAGTCTACAGGGCTCAGCTCAGCCCCAGCATTTT. Translating it yields CASSLQGSAQPQHF.

This chain links TRBV5-1 with TRBJ2-5, with a possible D match to TRBD2 (6 bases). The CDR3 spans 15 residues. V shed 6 bases and J shed 6 bases, with 21 bases lying between them. Germline V CDR1 and CDR2: SGHRS, YFSETQ. The CDR3 nucleotides are TGCGCCAGCAATTTTCGGGAGTGGGGCGGTCAGACCCAGTACTTC. Its protein is CASNFREWGGQTQYF. The variable domain in full, completed from reference TRBV5-1 and TRBJ2-5, reads KAGVTQTPRYLIKTRGQQVTLSCSPISGHRSVSWYQQTPGQGLQFLFEYFSETQRNKGNFPGRFSGRQFSNSRSEMNVSTLELGDSALYLCASNFREWGGQTQYFGPGTRLLVL.

The chain uses TRBV29-1 and TRBJ1-2, with 7 bases that match TRBD1. CDR1 is SQVTM and CDR2 is ANQGSEA in the germline V gene. V trimming: 2 bases; J trimming: 9 bases; junction bases outside the gene matches: 6. This CDR3 is 12 amino acids long. CDR3 region: CSVERGTVRYTF. CDR3 nucleotides: TGCAGCGTTGAAAGAGGGACAGTTCGCTACACCTTC.

The J gene is TRBJ2-1, the V gene TRBV14; 7 bases align to TRBD2. CDR1 is SGHDN and CDR2 is FVKESK in the germline V gene. The V and J ends lost 3 bases and 7 bases, in that order; junction bases with no gene match: 15. The CDR3 is made up of 17 amino acids. The CDR3: CASSHRRGGLLVNEQFF. CDR3 DNA sequence: TGTGCCAGCAGCCATCGTCGCGGGGGACTATTAGTGAATGAGCAGTTCTTC.

This sequence joins TRBV5-1 and TRBJ2-1; 11 bases match TRBD2. J lost 5 bases, V lost 0 bases, and 4 bases had no gene match. CDR1 and CDR2 from the germline V gene are SGHRS and YFSETQ. The CDR3 loop spans 16 amino acids. The CDR3 sequence: CASSLAGLAEDNEQFF. DNA of the CDR3: TGCGCCAGCAGCTTGGCGGGACTAGCGGAGGACAATGAGCAGTTCTTC.

The rearrangement links TRBV11-3 to TRBJ2-7; D may be TRBD1 (6 bases). The CDR3 has 15 amino acids. Trimming cost V 4 bases and J 6 bases, with 19 bases left between them. The germline CDR1 and CDR2 sequences are SGHNT and YENEEA. The CDR3 bases are TGTGCCAGCAGCTCCTCCGGGACATTGCCCTTCGAGCAGTACGTC. As protein: CASSSSGTLPFEQYV.

This chain uses TRBV18 with TRBJ1-4; a possible D gene is TRBD1 (6 bases). V was clipped by 1 base and J by 0 bases, with 12 bases between them. Germline values: CDR1 KGHSH, CDR2 LQKENI. This CDR3 comprises 17 residues. CDR3 region: CASSPRRQAATNEKLFF. The DNA for the CDR3 is TGTGCCAGCTCACCACGGCGACAGGCCGCAACTAATGAAAAACTGTTTTTT.

V and J are TRBV2 and TRBJ1-3, with 7 positions matching TRBD1. The CDR3 is made up of 16 amino acids. V gave up 5 bases and J gave up 5 bases; unmatched junction bases: 12. Germline V CDR1 and CDR2: SNHLY, FYNNEI. Here the CDR3 DNA reads TGTGCCAGCAGTATCGGACAGACAGGGACCCGAAACACCATATATTTT. The encoded protein is CASSIGQTGTRNTIYF.

CDR3: CASRPRGSGANVLTF. CDR3 DNA: TGTGCCAGCAGGCCCAGGGGCTCTGGGGCCAACGTCCTGACTTTC. The chain couples TRBV6-5 to TRBJ2-6, with a tentative D call TRBD1 (6 bases). V shed 6 bases and J shed 0 bases, with 9 bases lying between them. The V gene's germline CDR1 is MNHEY and CDR2 SVGAGI. CDR3 length: 15 residues.

The chain recombines TRBV30 with TRBJ1-1, with D perhaps TRBD1 (5 bases). The CDR3 covers 11 residues. The germline CDR1 and CDR2 sequences are GTSNPN and SVGIG (reference sequence). Trimming removed 7 bases from V and 3 bases from J, with 9 bases in between. The CDR3, as DNA: TGTGCCTTCCAACAGGACACTGAAGCTTTCTTT. It translates to CAFQQDTEAFF.